This TCR beta chain appears in the sequencing data of a study of metastatic and nonmetastatic thyroid tumors. Overall study findings and caveats: Across blood and tumor, TCR beta diversity in malignant thyroid tumors was reportedly significantly higher than in benign nodules.

Patients had received no treatment of any kind before thyroid surgery. Only a few counts were recorded for this clone. The antigen remains undetermined. Relative to the germline gene, one junction end is altered; a read error may explain this. TCRdb reprocessed the PCR reads using MiXCR. The data show about 69,000 clones, around 14% seen once. Per the germline V gene, CDR1 is MDHEN and CDR2 is SYDVKM. This CDR3 is built from 15 residues. J is TRBJ2-7 and V is TRBV28; a possible D gene is TRBD1 (7 bases). Sequencing used blood. The sequence came from a male donor with papillary thyroid cancer or a benign thyroid nodule (not recorded which). Some clones in this sample may be carry-over from other donors' samples. The CDR3 coding sequence is TGTGCCAGCAGTGGGAGGACAGGAAACAGATACGAGCAGTGCTTC. It yields the protein CASSGRTGNRYEQCF.